The rows below give T cell receptor beta chains drawn from one sample of a study of CD8+ T cells in alopecia areata. Measured with immunoSEQ multiplex PCR; TCRdb has only the in-frame clones, and not every one. The table records almost 250,000 clones, 67% of them present only once. Sequencing was performed on CD4+ T cells sorted from blood, taken at week 0. The receptors were gathered from a human donor with alopecia areata. Both conserved end residues are part of each CDR3. The D gene is left open where the match is weak. Clone size is given for some rows only: seen once, a few or many times, or a class if the clone is expanded.

d_call j_call clone_size v_call cdr3_length cdr3_aa cdr3_nt
- TRBJ2-5 - TRBV29-1 12 CSVRTAQETQYF TGCAGCGTTCGGACAGCCCAAGAGACCCAGTACTTC
TRBD1 TRBJ2-1 - TRBV5-1 15 CASSLLTGVSNEQFF TGCGCCAGCAGCTTGTTGACAGGGGTGTCTAATGAGCAGTTCTTC
TRBD2 TRBJ2-1 once TRBV25-1 14 CARLTSGEYNEQFF TGTGCCAGGCTTACTAGCGGGGAATACAATGAGCAGTTCTTC
- TRBJ2-5 - TRBV6-5 10 CPLLLETQYF TGTCCGCTATTATTGGAGACCCAGTACTTC
- TRBJ1-5 - TRBV6-6 14 CASSYRQGNQPQHF TGTGCCAGCAGTTATCGGCAGGGCAATCAGCCCCAGCATTTT
- TRBJ2-3 - TRBV29-1 13 CSVDPGSTDTQYF TGCAGCGTTGACCCGGGGAGCACAGATACGCAGTATTTT
TRBD2 TRBJ2-1 - TRBV5-6 18 CASSPFFRGTSQGNEQFF TGTGCCAGCAGTCCCTTTTTTCGGGGGACTAGCCAAGGCAATGAGCAGTTCTTC
- TRBJ1-5 few TRBV27 13 CASSPGGNQPQHF TGTGCCAGCAGTCCAGGGGGCAATCAGCCCCAGCATTTT
- TRBJ2-5 - TRBV5-1 15 CASSFRDPSSVTQYF TGCGCCAGCAGCTTCCGGGACCCCTCGTCCGTGACCCAGTACTTC
- TRBJ2-1 few TRBV6-1 14 CASSVIPNYNEQFF TGTGCCAGCAGTGTTATCCCTAATTACAATGAGCAGTTCTTC
- TRBJ2-7 few TRBV11-2 11 CASSLLKEQYF TGTGCCAGCAGCTTATTGAAAGAGCAGTACTTC
TRBD2 TRBJ2-1 - TRBV29-1 17 CSVAETSGGSFTHEQFF TGCAGCGTTGCAGAGACTAGCGGGGGGTCTTTTACACATGAGCAGTTCTTC
TRBD2 TRBJ2-3 - TRBV7-9 17 CASSPGGGGSSTDTQYF TGTGCCAGCAGCCCCGGAGGCGGGGGATCTAGCACAGATACGCAGTATTTT
TRBD2 TRBJ2-5 few TRBV7-6 14 CASSLAAGGETQYF TGTGCCAGCAGCTTAGCGGCGGGGGGGGAGACCCAGTACTTC
- TRBJ2-1 - TRBV7-9 13 CASSRDSYNEQFF TGTGCCAGCAGCCGGGACTCCTACAATGAGCAGTTCTTC
- TRBJ2-1 few TRBV7-8 16 CASSFRPLVSYNEQFF TGTGCCAGCAGCTTTCGCCCTCTCGTCTCCTACAATGAGCAGTTCTTC
- TRBJ2-1 few TRBV29-1 10 CSVADNEQFF TGCAGCGTCGCGGACAATGAGCAGTTCTTC
- TRBJ1-1 - TRBV30 12 CAWSPGGPEAFF TGTGCCTGGAGTCCGGGAGGGCCTGAAGCTTTCTTT
- TRBJ2-3 - TRBV29-1 12 CSVEGQTDTQYF TGCAGCGTTGAAGGCCAGACAGATACGCAGTATTTT
TRBD1 TRBJ1-6 - TRBV23-1 14 CASSPRDRNSPLHF TGCGCCAGCAGTCCCCGGGACAGAAATTCACCCCTCCACTTT
- TRBJ2-7 many TRBV11-2 14 CASSLDRGVGEQYF TGTGCCAGCAGCTTAGACAGGGGCGTCGGTGAGCAGTACTTC
- TRBJ1-5 - TRBV30 13 CAWSLGVEQPQHF TGTGCCTGGAGTTTGGGGGTCGAACAGCCCCAGCATTTT
- TRBJ2-1 - TRBV4-2 17 CASSQDGSSSSYNEQFF TGTGCCAGCAGCCAAGATGGGTCCTCGAGCTCCTACAATGAGCAGTTCTTC
- TRBJ1-2 - TRBV5-1 13 CASSLGHFYGYTF TGCGCCAGCAGCTTGGGCCACTTCTATGGCTACACCTTC
- TRBJ2-2 - TRBV4-1 14 CASSLGLNTGELFF TGCGCCAGCAGCCTTGGACTGAACACCGGGGAGCTGTTTTTT
- TRBJ1-6 - TRBV20-1 11 CSASGLGPLHF TGCAGTGCTTCCGGGCTTGGTCCCCTCCACTTT
TRBD2 TRBJ2-1 - TRBV5-4 16 CASSPGLAGGYNEQFF TGTGCCAGCAGCCCTGGACTAGCGGGAGGATACAATGAGCAGTTCTTC
- TRBJ1-2 few TRBV30 13 CAFSRGVNYGYTF TGTGCCTTCAGCAGGGGAGTAAACTATGGCTACACCTTC
TRBD1 TRBJ2-5 - TRBV7-9 13 CASSQGGRETQYF TGTGCCAGCAGCCAAGGGGGCCGGGAGACCCAGTACTTC
- TRBJ2-1 - TRBV11-2 14 CASSLEQTYNEQFF TGTGCCAGCAGCTTAGAGCAGACCTACAATGAGCAGTTCTTC
- TRBJ1-2 once TRBV29-1 12 CSVGEGLDGYTF TGCAGCGTTGGAGAGGGGTTAGATGGCTACACCTTC
- TRBJ2-5 - TRBV30 14 CAWREGFWGETQYF TGTGCCTGGAGGGAGGGTTTCTGGGGAGAGACCCAGTACTTC